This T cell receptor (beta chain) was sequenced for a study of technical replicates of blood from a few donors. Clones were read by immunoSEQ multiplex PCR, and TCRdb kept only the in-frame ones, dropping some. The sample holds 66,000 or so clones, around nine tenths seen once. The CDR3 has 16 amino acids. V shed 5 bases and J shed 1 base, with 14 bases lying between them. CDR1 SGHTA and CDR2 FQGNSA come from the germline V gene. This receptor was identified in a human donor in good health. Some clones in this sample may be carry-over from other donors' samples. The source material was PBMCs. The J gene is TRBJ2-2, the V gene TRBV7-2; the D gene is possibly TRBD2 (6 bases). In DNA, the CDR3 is TGTGCCAGCAGCCGACGGATGGGAGGGAACACCGGGGAGCTGTTTTTT. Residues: CASSRRMGGNTGELFF.